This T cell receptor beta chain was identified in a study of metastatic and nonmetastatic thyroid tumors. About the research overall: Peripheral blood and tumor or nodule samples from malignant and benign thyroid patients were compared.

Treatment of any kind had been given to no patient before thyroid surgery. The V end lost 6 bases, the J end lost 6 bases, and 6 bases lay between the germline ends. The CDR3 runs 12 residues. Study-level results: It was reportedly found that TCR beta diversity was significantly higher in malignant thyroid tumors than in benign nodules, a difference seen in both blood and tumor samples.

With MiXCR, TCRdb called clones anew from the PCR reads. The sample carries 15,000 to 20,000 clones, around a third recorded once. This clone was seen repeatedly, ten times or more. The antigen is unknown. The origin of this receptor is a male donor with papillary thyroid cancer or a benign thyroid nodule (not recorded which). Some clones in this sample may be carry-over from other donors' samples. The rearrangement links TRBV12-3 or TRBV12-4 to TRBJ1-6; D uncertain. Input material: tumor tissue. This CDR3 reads CASSPTNSPLHF. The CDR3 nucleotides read TGTGCCAGCAGCCCTACTAATTCACCCCTCCACTTT.